This T cell receptor beta chain was identified in a study of shared clonotypes between healthy human individuals. The study drew all its donors from Caucasian adults living in Nashville, Tennessee. Unsorted material relied on roughly 100 million PBMCs as the source of genomic DNA. Concerning this clone: Its cognate antigen is unknown.

Whole-study results and caveats: Expectations were that clonotype sharing among donors would be affected by sequencing depth.

The trim removed 10 bases at V and 4 bases at J, leaving 13 bases unmatched. Germline loops: CDR1 MNHEY, CDR2 SVGAGI. The length of the CDR3 is 14 residues. In replicate PCRs of unsorted PBMC, 250 to 300 ng DNA, around 30,000 T cell genomes, was used. Some clones are missing from TCRdb's copy, which holds only in-frame ones; the method was immunoSEQ multiplex PCR. This table has around 440,000 clones, approximately 80% appearing once. The chain has TRBV6-5 and TRBJ2-7; 7 nucleotides match TRBD2. Sequenced: PBMCs. This receptor was obtained from a middle-aged woman in good health. Some clones in this sample may be carry-over from other donors' samples. CDR3 in amino acids: CAIRWGGPFYEQYF. The CDR3 region has the DNA TGTGCCATCCGGTGGGGAGGGCCTTTTTACGAGCAGTACTTC.